The clone carrying this TCR beta chain was found many times. Time point specified: longitudinal time-point 1 (baseline). The source of the sample is a study of neurological immune-mediated disorders. V gave up 5 bases and J gave up 3 bases; unmatched junction bases: 3. From germline, CDR1 is DFQATT and CDR2 SNEGSKA (reference sequence). The CDR3 is made up of 13 amino acids. 5'RACE with 10-nucleotide random UMIs generated the cDNA. Each CDR3 protein is one row after TCRdb ran MiXCR on the 5' RACE reads. The repertoire holds about 71,000 distinct CDR3 sequences, roughly 10% seen once, with roughly 9% in the top ten.

The sequence was obtained from a young man in good health. The sequenced sample consisted of PBMCs. The rearrangement uses TRBV20-1 and TRBJ2-5, with TRBD2 matching over 10 bases. DNA for the CDR3: TGCAGTGCTGGACTAGCGGAGAAAGAGACCCAGTACTTC. It specifies CSAGLAEKETQYF.